This paragraph covers one T cell receptor beta chain sequence. Its antigen is currently unknown. The data were taken from a study of T-cell memory formation after mild COVID-19. Study details: TCR clustering was largely donor specific. Study-wide results and limits: Memory sampled before infection contained some responding clones, suggesting cross-reactive memory joined. CM and EM subsets held most contracting CD4+ clones; EMRA held CD8+ ones.

The CDR3 runs to 11 residues. Germline values: CDR1 MGHRA, CDR2 YSYEKL. V lost 2 bases and J lost 5, with 3 bases in between. TCRdb re-analysed the 5' RACE reads in MiXCR, keeping a single row per CDR3 protein. The sample shows tens of thousands of distinct CDR3 sequences, about 16% of them seen only once. Sequencing used PBMCs or a T cell subset sorted from them (not recorded which). This chain links TRBV4-1 with TRBJ1-1, with D hard to call. This clonotype originated in a young man who had mild COVID-19 (a few samples of this study predate the infection). Cell type and time point are not known. The CDR3 DNA follows: TGCGCCAGCAGCCAAACAACTGAAGCTTTCTTT. This translates into CASSQTTEAFF.